This T cell receptor beta chain was retrieved from a study of blood T cell repertoires in COVID-19. As for the study in general: COVID-19 samples, acute and convalescent, were from the United States, Italy and Spain. The cDNA or gDNA used as material had been derived from T cells, B-cell-depleted T cells, or PBMCs.

Source study methods: Amplified reference gene primers provided the basis for estimating nucleated cell counts. Sequencing used immunoSEQ multiplex PCR; TCRdb keeps in-frame clones, though not all of them. V and J calls and clone size come straight from that table; D and trimming were deduced from the DNA. The sample has about 150,000 clones, more than 65% seen once. The CDR3 sequence is 16 residues long. J gave up 5 bases and V 0 bases, and 3 bases lay outside the gene matches. Germline values: CDR1 KGHDR, CDR2 SFDVKD. The source is a man in his fifties or sixties with acute or convalescent COVID-19. The V gene is TRBV24-1, the J gene TRBJ2-5; 12 bases match TRBD1. The specimen sequenced was peripheral blood. The CDR3 nucleotides read TGTGCCACCAGTGATTTGGGGGACAGGGGGCCGGAGACCCAGTACTTC. This translates into CATSDLGDRGPETQYF.